Listed here is a single T cell receptor (delta chain). Within the sample, other DNA sequences also encode this same CDR3. The data were obtained in a study of gamma-delta T cells after stem cell transplantation. Germline V lookup: CDR1 GEAIGNYY, CDR2 EKD. The CDR3 sequence is 15 residues long. V was pared by 1 base and J by 10 bases, with 12 bases of the junction left unmatched. TCRdb re-identified clones in the RT-PCR reads via CATT. The sample holds about 3,000 delta-chain clones; about 1.8% are singletons and the top ten take approximately 35%. This clonotype was sampled from a human donor. It is not recorded whose cells these are; they may come from a transplant donor. The specimen was gamma-delta T cells. V usage is TRDV2 and J usage is TRDJ1; 9 bases are a match to TRDD3. The chain's CDR3 is CACDTVGDIGESLIF. The CDR3 DNA reads as TGTGCCTGTGACACAGTGGGGGATATAGGGGAGTCACTCATCTTT.